The TCR beta chain under discussion was sequenced for a study of blood T cell repertoires in COVID-19. Overall study: Researchers got acute and convalescent COVID-19 samples from the United States, Italy and Spain. The analysed material was cDNA or gDNA that came from T cells, B-cell-depleted T cells, or PBMCs.

Some clones are missing from TCRdb's copy, which holds only in-frame ones; the method was immunoSEQ multiplex PCR. The repertoire holds tens of thousands of clones, with about four fifths as singletons. The Seattle patients, enrolled during active infection, were followed longitudinally. In this sample, this clone turned up once. The V gene's germline CDR1 is MNHEY and CDR2 SVGAGI. V shed 3 bases, J shed 0 bases, and the junction held 4 bases outside the gene matches. This CDR3 region has 16 residues. The rearrangement joins TRBV6-5 to TRBJ2-2; 7 positions agree with TRBD2. Sequencing was performed on peripheral blood. The TCR was taken from a man between 65 and 85 years old with COVID-19, enrolled during active disease. Here the CDR3 reads CASSYGLAANTGELFF. Written as DNA, the CDR3 is TGTGCCAGCAGTTATGGGCTAGCGGCGAACACCGGGGAGCTGTTTTTT.